This entry describes one T cell receptor (beta chain). Its binding antigen is unknown. No base-level quality is on record; no much larger clone is a single base apart. Libraries were prepared through the immunoSEQ multiplex PCR assay. For the multiplex PCR, a mixture combining 60 forward primers for TCR Vbeta segments and 13 reverse primers for TCR Jbeta segments was used. The CDR3 region of rearranged TCR beta genes was amplified from genomic DNA by a multiplex PCR assay. The Illumina HiSeq System was used to sequence the amplified TCR beta libraries as 87-base-pair reads. In the paper's pipeline: Across the 640 or so repertoires, a later analysis counted 80 million or so unique TCR beta chains, roughly 11 million of which were shared by at least two donors. To remove PCR and sequencing errors, raw reads were error-corrected and collapsed into unique sequences using a nearest-neighbor algorithm that merged closely related sequences. To assign V, D and J gene segments, CDR3 sequences were aligned to IMGT reference sequences. Each retained sequence needed at least a six-nucleotide match to both a V gene segment and a J gene segment. Rearrangements were classified as productive when the CDR3 lacked stop codons and remained in frame with V and J, and all other rearrangements were classified as non-productive. Following IMGT convention, CDR3 was defined as the stretch from the second conserved V-encoded cysteine to the conserved J-encoded phenylalanine. The earlier analysis of roughly 590 of the donors excluded any sequence lacking an unambiguous match to a single V gene segment. In an earlier analysis of more than 500 of the donors, a V segment was called functional when productive rearrangements were above 56.7%, and segregating when the standard deviation between donors exceeded 5%. A statistical classification framework was built for diagnosing cytomegalovirus status from the catalog of TCR beta chain sequences. In a later analysis, V and J genes were assigned by comparing TCR nucleotide sequences against IMGT/GENE-DB human TR gene sequences. Using the TCRdist pipeline, a later analysis assigned CDR3 sequences along with most-parsimonious VDJ recombination scenarios. A later analysis defined each TCR beta chain by its CDR3 amino acid sequence plus V-gene family, and excluded reads lacking a unique V-gene family. To address suspected cross-contamination and a sequencing artifact, a later analysis removed approximately 600 highly shared, low-generation-probability nucleotide sequences. A later analysis calculated a clonal expansion index for each public chain from normalized within-repertoire ranks of inferred template counts. A later analysis computed generation probabilities with a VDJ recombination model fitted to out-of-frame rearrangements, and checked the results against IGoR. In a later analysis, hypergeometric tests were used to score TCR-TCR, TCR-HLA and TCR-CMV co-occurrence, with a repertoire-size bias correction applied to TCR pairs. To estimate false discovery rates, a later analysis permuted the HLA or CMV assignments 20 times. In a later analysis, co-occurring TCRs were grouped using DBSCAN, with TCRdist sequence similarity added in when clustering inside HLA-allele-positive subsets. Repertoires with fewer than 30,000 or more than 120,000 public chains, plus five repertoires with anomalous nucleotide sharing, were excluded from co-occurrence clustering. TCRdb's version of the immuneACCESS table is confined to in-frame rearrangements and falls short of the full clone set. An unresolved V gene accounts for under half of the shortfall where checked; the remainder is of unknown origin. The V and J calls and the clone size are those of that table, but D and trimming were determined from the DNA. Here the sample has 130,000 to 150,000 clones; approximately 80% occur a single time. The top ten hold roughly 10% of the sample.

The CDR3 contains 15 residues, cysteine and phenylalanine counted. Of the read, only the CDR3 DNA is kept; its 45 bases are in frame from base 1. CDR1 and CDR2 are read off the germline V gene (reference sequence) as LNHDA and SQIVND. Trimming costs V 5 bases and J 3 bases, and their ends lie 16 bases apart. The sample comes from a study of cytomegalovirus exposure and HLA in healthy donors (dated by TCRdb to about 2017). General notes on the study: In an earlier analysis of fewer than 750 of the donors, 250 to 350 Gb of sequence data and some 100 million unique TCR beta sequences from about 190 million T cells were reported. Approximately 300 gigabases of sequencing data and about 92 million unique TCR sequences made up an early release that covered approximately 620 HLA-typed donors. Of the approximately 400 genotyped donors, 81% were placed in the genetic ancestry cluster associated with self-reported Caucasian donors. The study aimed to test whether signatures of past pathogen exposure could be identified by cataloging public T cell receptors. The T cell repertoires of around 730 subjects were profiled by immunosequencing and related to cytomegalovirus serostatus. Along with the roughly 700-subject first cohort, a separate validation cohort of around 110 different subjects was used. To predict cytomegalovirus infection status, the study brought together high-throughput TCR immunosequencing, statistical association of individual TCRs with disease status, and machine learning. In a later analysis, previously published TCR beta repertoires from 670 or so donors were re-analyzed and high-resolution HLA genotyping was added so that TCR occurrence patterns could be studied. In the later analysis, no new phenotypic data were used to find candidate immune exposures; instead, reliance was placed on TCR beta sequences and their occurrence across donors. To decide whether each TCR beta V gene segment behaved as functional or pseudogenic, an earlier analysis of several hundred of the donors relied on high-throughput TCR beta sequencing. Alongside the repertoire data, information on donor age, sex, ethnicity and CMV serostatus was compiled. A later genetic analysis used genome-wide SNP genotypes for about 65% of the 666 donors, treating that subset as a discovery cohort. All discovery cohort repertoires had been generated on a single sequencing platform. Both class I and class II loci were covered by HLA typing, at four-digit resolution. Typing coverage varied by locus: about 629-630 donors for A, B, C, DRB1 and DQB1; approximately 500 for DQA1; about 600 for DPA1; 450 to 480 for DPB1. Because of strong linkage in the cohort, a handful of DR-DQ haplotypes were treated as single units for association and clustering. Among around 400 genotyped donors of the cohort, an average of approximately 200,000 unique TCR beta nucleotide sequences was sequenced per donor, of which about 19% were non-productive.

In total, 600 or so healthy bone marrow donors made up the cohort. Cohort members were all nominally healthy when sampled, although unrecorded immune exposures were likely present. The donor tested CMV seropositive, placing the donor among the roughly 300 seropositive members of the cohort. A peripheral blood sample was collected from each donor, and TCR beta sequencing was performed on peripheral blood mononuclear cells. The Qiagen DNeasy Blood Extraction Kit was used to extract genomic DNA from the blood cell samples. Study-wide findings and limitations: Most TCR sequences were seen in very few donors, while some public TCRs were found in many individuals. A further reported finding was that TCR beta sequences accurately predicted the HLA-A and HLA-B alleles for most subjects in the first cohort. Because the 87-base-pair reads could not distinguish some IMGT-functional V segments, including TRBV6-2 and TRBV6-3, those segments were excluded. A few of the identified cytomegalovirus-associated TCR beta chains were confirmed in vitro to be specific for cytomegalovirus antigens. Specific HLA alleles were associated with 16,951 TCR beta sequences at a false discovery rate of 0.05 in a later analysis. Compared with the approximately 600-donor mean, donors in an Asian-associated ancestry cluster had fewer N-insertions in productive TCRs, according to a later genetic analysis. The presence/absence analyses assumed that sequencing depth was roughly uniform across donors, and that assumption may not be true. The only immune exposure information available for the cohort was CMV serostatus. A cluster of highly shared sequence variants was judged likely to represent a technical artifact of the sequencing pipeline. The classifier was reported to diagnose cytomegalovirus status with high specificity and sensitivity in both the original and validation cohorts. In a later genetic analysis, a missense DCLRE1C variant was associated with V-gene and J-gene trimming of TCR beta chains, and the association was replicated in an independent cohort. The authors suggested that the approach could potentially be extended to other disease states and immunological phenotypes. Linkage disequilibrium might explain the correlated functional status among segregating V segments, but an unknown experimental factor could not be excluded. In a later analysis, HLA-associated TCR beta chains were found to be more clonally expanded and to have lower generation probabilities than equally common non-associated chains. The study listed 164 TCR beta chains as associated with cytomegalovirus. A later analysis found that most CMV-associated TCR beta chains appeared HLA-restricted, with HLA associations seemingly driven largely by CMV exposure. According to a later analysis, parvovirus B19, influenza, CMV and Epstein-Barr virus appeared linked to several top co-occurrence clusters. Assigning TCR associations to individual alleles was difficult when HLA alleles, especially DR and DQ, strongly co-occurred. In an earlier analysis of about 600 of the donors, most TCR beta V segments appeared in productive rearrangements about 87% or about 30% of the time, broadly matching IMGT annotations. Because HLA typing was missing for some donors at each locus, association tests included only the typed subset. Because counts were too low, 15 to 20 rarely observed V segments, including chromosome 9 orphons, were excluded from the earlier analysis of about 500 of the donors. This cohort had only TCR beta chains sequenced, and the lack of alpha or paired-chain data limited which features could be detected. In a later analysis, the rate of TCR association differed among HLA loci, with DRB1 alleles having the most associated TCRs and HLA-C alleles having the fewest.

The rearrangement joined TRBV19 to TRBJ1-2, with a tentative D gene TRBD1 over 6 matching bases. Sequencing was done on a sample of PBMCs. This TCR was recovered from a woman aged 45 to 65 in good health and CMV-seropositive. The CDR3 reads CASSAYSGVDYGYTF. The DNA is TGTGCCAGTAGTGCATACTCAGGGGTTGACTATGGCTACACCTTC.